This entry describes one T cell receptor (beta chain). Its target is unknown. Each CDR3 protein gets one entry in TCRdb, which reprocessed the 5' RACE reads and gives no DNA. The sample has about 400,000 distinct CDR3 sequences. The data are from a study of T cells expressing NK-cell markers. Turning to the study itself: Repertoires of TCR beta were obtained from T cells sorted as CD3+CD56+NKG2C+, CD3+CD56+NKG2C- and CD3+CD56-NKG2C+. Study-level points and caveats: Of the CD8+ T cells in five or six donors, roughly 1.0-7.0% belonged to dominant NKG2C+ clonotypes.

The CDR3 is made up of 11 amino acids. The sample taken for sequencing was blood T cells: a sorted CD56 or NKG2C T cell subset, CD4+ or CD8+ T cells, or bulk PBMC T cells (not recorded which). The chain recombines TRBV12-3 or TRBV12-4 with TRBJ2-7; the D call from TCRdb, TRBD2, cannot be confirmed without DNA. The origin of this receptor is a woman between 50 and 59 years old in good health. CDR3 sequence: CASKLGYEQYF.